This T cell receptor (beta chain) was profiled in a study of control samples from healthy donors and cancer patients. The table lists this clone with a count of one. The sample has other DNA sequences that encode this CDR3 too. Method: immunoSEQ multiplex PCR; TCRdb's copy keeps in-frame clones and lacks some. The sample contains about 160,000 clones, about 93% of which appear only once. The CDR3 has 12 residues. Germline V gene lookup returns CDR1 SQVTM and CDR2 ANQGSEA. The V end was cut by 4 bases, the J end by 3 bases, with 10 bases between. The gene calls are TRBV29-1 and TRBJ2-7; possible D gene TRBD1, 6 bases. The TCR sequence derives from a woman in her sixties in good health. Sequencing used blood. In nucleotides, the CDR3 is TGCAGCGTTGGTCCAGGGGACTACGAGCAGTACTTC. Translating it yields CSVGPGDYEQYF.